These 21 T cell receptor beta chains were sequenced from one sample in a study of multiple sclerosis patients with progressive multifocal leukoencephalopathy. Sequenced by immunoSEQ multiplex PCR; TCRdb stores in-frame clones only, minus some. The top ten clones hold over 1.2% of a sample with 25,000 to 30,000 clones, about 90% of them seen once. The sample's time point: five to six months of natalizumab therapy. The material was PBMCs, obtained from a patient treated with natalizumab. The receptors here all came from a human donor with multiple sclerosis.

This chain uses TRBV29-1 with TRBJ2-4; tentatively, D is TRBD1 or TRBD2 (6 bases each). This CDR3 is built from 16 residues. Between the trimmed V and J ends, which lost 3 bases and 0 bases, there was a span of 15 bases. The germline CDR1 and CDR2 sequences are SQVTM and ANQGSEA. The DNA for the CDR3 is TGCAGCGTTGAGGGAGCAAAGGGGGGAGCCAAAAACATTCAGTACTTC. Residues: CSVEGAKGGAKNIQYF.

The rearrangement uses TRBV20-1 and TRBJ1-2; D is uncertain. The CDR3 has 10 amino acids. The germline V and J ends were trimmed by 3 bases and 7 bases, with 6 bases remaining between them. CDR1 DFQATT and CDR2 SNEGSKA come from the germline V gene (reference sequence). The CDR3: CSASGVGYTF. The CDR3 bases are TGCAGTGCTAGCGGGGTTGGCTACACCTTC.

This CDR3 is CAWRGQGYQPQHF. The DNA of the CDR3 is TGTGCCTGGAGGGGACAGGGCTATCAGCCCCAGCATTTT. The chain carries TRBV30 and TRBJ1-5, with TRBD1 matching over 9 bases. V lost 3 bases and J lost 5; bases outside the gene matches: 2. The germline V gene encodes CDR1 GTSNPN and CDR2 SVGIG (reference sequence). The CDR3 sequence is 13 residues long.

The gene calls are TRBV7-9 and TRBJ1-5, with D perhaps TRBD1 (5 bases). From germline, CDR1 is SEHNR and CDR2 FQNEAQ (reference sequence). V was trimmed by 5 bases and J by 5 bases, leaving 10 bases between them. The CDR3 loop spans 13 amino acids. DNA of the CDR3: TGTGCCAGCAGCCCTCGGGGGGATCAGCCCCAGCATTTT. It yields the protein CASSPRGDQPQHF.

The chain couples TRBV7-2 to TRBJ2-3; the match to TRBD2 covers 10 bases. The V and J ends lost 1 base and 4 bases, in that order; junction bases with no gene match: 8. The CDR3 covers 17 residues. Germline CDR1 is SGHTA and CDR2 is FQGNSA. The CDR3 spells CASSLEPLAGEADTQYF. The CDR3 bases are TGTGCCAGCAGCTTAGAACCCCTAGCGGGGGAGGCAGATACGCAGTATTTT.

This chain links TRBV28 with TRBJ1-1; D uncertain. Germline V gene data show CDR1 as MDHEN and CDR2 as SYDVKM. Trimming removed 7 bases from V and 0 bases from J, with 9 bases in between. CDR3 length equals 13 residues. This CDR3 reads CASTNPVNTEAFF. CDR3 DNA: TGTGCCAGCACCAATCCGGTGAACACTGAAGCTTTCTTT.

The chain combines TRBV7-2 with TRBJ2-3, with 14 bases fitting TRBD2. Germline CDR1 reads SGHTA; CDR2 reads FQGNSA. This CDR3 contains 19 residues. V was clipped by 2 bases and J by 2 bases; unmatched bases: 9. The CDR3 protein is CASSLSSGLAGAVTDTQYF. The DNA for the CDR3 is TGTGCCAGCAGCTTATCATCGGGACTAGCGGGAGCTGTCACAGATACGCAGTATTTT. Complete variable domain (other parts from reference TRBV7-2 and TRBJ2-3): GAGVSQSPSNKVTEKGKDVELRCDPISGHTALYWYRQSLGQGLEFLIYFQGNSAPDKSGLPSDRFSAERTGGSVSTLTIQRTQQEDSAVYLCASSLSSGLAGAVTDTQYFGPGTRLTVL.

The V call is TRBV18, the J call TRBJ1-2; 9 nucleotides line up with TRBD1. V trimming: 6 bases; J trimming: 7 bases; junction bases outside the gene matches: 6. The CDR3 has 13 amino acids. CDR1 KGHSH and CDR2 LQKENI come from the germline V gene. The CDR3, as DNA: TGTGCCAGCTCCATACAGGGGGCATCTGGCTACACCTTC. This gives the protein CASSIQGASGYTF. The full variable domain, completed using reference TRBV18 and TRBJ1-2, is NAGVMQNPRHLVRRRGQEARLRCSPMKGHSHVYWYRQLPEEGLKFMVYLQKENIIDESGMPKERFSAEFPKEGPSILRIQQVVRGDSAAYFCASSIQGASGYTFGSGTRLTVV.

V and J are TRBV27 and TRBJ1-1, with D maybe TRBD1 (5 bases). The CDR3 length is 11 residues. Germline V gene sequence: CDR1 MNHEY, CDR2 SMNVEV (reference sequence). The V end was cut by 8 bases, the J end by 8 bases, with 12 bases between. This chain's CDR3 is CASLVRDEAFF. CDR3 coding DNA: TGTGCCAGCCTCGTCCGGGACGAAGCTTTCTTT.

The rearrangement links TRBV6-1 to TRBJ2-1; D is undetermined. Germline V gives CDR1 MNHNS, CDR2 SASEGT. The length of the CDR3 is 10 residues. Trimming shortened V by 10 bases and J by 3 bases, and 4 bases separated the two germline ends. The CDR3 DNA reads as TGTGCCACCGGCTACAATGAGCAGTTCTTC. It yields the protein CATGYNEQFF.

This chain uses TRBV9 with TRBJ2-3, with a tentative D call TRBD1 (6 bases). Trimming took 0 bases from V and 3 from J, leaving 8 bases between them. Germline CDR1 and CDR2: SGDLS and YYNGEE. There are 14 residues in the CDR3. This chain's CDR3 is CASSVDQGTDTQYF. In DNA, the CDR3 is TGTGCCAGCAGCGTAGACCAGGGGACAGATACGCAGTATTTT.

This chain connects TRBV27 to TRBJ2-1; TRBD2 matches at 8 bases. This CDR3 has 15 residues. CDR1 MNHEY and CDR2 SMNVEV come from the germline V gene (reference sequence). The ends lost 5 bases at V and 7 bases at J; junction bases unmatched: 10. Here the CDR3 DNA reads TGTGCCAGCAGTCCCGGAGCGGGAGTTACTAATGAGCAGTTCTTC. This codes for CASSPGAGVTNEQFF.

This chain uses TRBV5-6 with TRBJ1-6; 7 positions match TRBD1. This CDR3 is 17 amino acids long. Per the germline V gene, CDR1 is SGHDT and CDR2 is YYEEEE. Trimming cost V 0 bases and J 7 bases; bases outside gene matches: 10. The DNA for the CDR3 is TGTGCCAGCAGCTTGGTCCGGCAGGGGGGGATAAATTCACCCCTCCACTTT. Protein sequence: CASSLVRQGGINSPLHF.

The count of this clone is one. This sequence joins TRBV13 and TRBJ2-3; D is unresolved. V lost 5 bases to trimming and J lost 0 bases, with 9 bases between them. This CDR3 is 14 amino acids long. CDR1 and CDR2 (germline): PRHDT, FYEKMQ (reference sequence). The CDR3: CASSPRTSTDTQYF. The CDR3 DNA follows: TGTGCCAGCAGCCCCCGGACGAGCACAGATACGCAGTATTTT.

The gene calls are TRBV28 and TRBJ2-3; TRBD1 agrees at 7 bases. The CDR3 runs 17 residues. Germline V lookup: CDR1 MDHEN, CDR2 SYDVKM. The ends lost 3 bases at V and 1 base at J; junction bases unmatched: 10. CDR3 coding DNA: TGTGCCAGCAGTTTGCTTCAAACAGGGGTGGGCACAGATACGCAGTATTTT. This gives the protein CASSLLQTGVGTDTQYF.

The J gene is TRBJ2-1, the V gene TRBV7-2; perhaps TRBD2 as D (6 bases). From germline, CDR1 is SGHTA and CDR2 FQGNSA. V was shortened by 1 base and J by 7 bases, with 14 bases between the two germline ends. The CDR3 spans 15 residues. The CDR3 protein is CASSLDPGEWNEQFF. In DNA form, the CDR3 reads TGTGCCAGCAGCTTAGATCCGGGAGAGTGGAATGAGCAGTTCTTC.

About this clone: One end of the junction fails to match germline, which may point to a read error. The chain combines TRBV29-1 with TRBJ1-5, with D uncertain. Germline values: CDR1 SQVTM, CDR2 ANQGSEA. The CDR3 loop spans 12 amino acids. The CDR3 sequence is CSAGDQNQPRHF. The CDR3 DNA follows: TGCAGCGCTGGGGATCAAAATCAGCCCCGGCATTTT. Together with reference TRBV29-1 and TRBJ1-5, the CDR3 gives the full variable domain: SAVISQKPSRDICQRGTSLTIQCQVDSQVTMMFWYRQQPGQSLTLIATANQGSEATYESGFVIDKFPISRPNLTFSTLTVSNMSPEDSSIYLCSAGDQNQPRHFGDGTRLSIL.

This sequence joins TRBV19 and TRBJ1-5; a possible D gene is TRBD1 (6 bases). Trimming removed 7 bases at V and 0 bases at J, with 16 bases between. Germline V gene lookup returns CDR1 LNHDA and CDR2 SQIVND (reference sequence). The CDR3 sequence is 16 residues long. The CDR3 DNA is TGTGCCAGTACCCGATCGGGGGCATATAGCAATCAGCCCCAGCATTTT. It specifies CASTRSGAYSNQPQHF.

This clone has more than one count but fewer than ten. The chain links TRBV5-1 to TRBJ1-1; D may be TRBD1 (6 bases). The germline gives CDR1 SGHRS, CDR2 YFSETQ. This CDR3 is built from 15 residues. Trimming removed 4 bases at V and 1 base at J, with 14 bases between. CDR3 DNA sequence: TGCGCCAGCAGCCTGGCCGGGACACAGAACACTGAAGCTTTCTTT. This sequence encodes CASSLAGTQNTEAFF.

V usage is TRBV5-5 and J usage is TRBJ2-7; a weak D match, TRBD2 (5 bases). This CDR3 is built from 16 residues. With 4 bases removed from V and 7 bases from J, the gap between germline ends came to 24 bases. The germline V gene has CDR1 SGHKS and CDR2 YYEKEE (reference sequence). Here the CDR3 reads CASSRASTHVEGEQYF. The CDR3 DNA is TGTGCCAGCAGCCGGGCTAGCACTCACGTTGAAGGGGAGCAGTACTTC.

The chain couples TRBV5-4 to TRBJ2-5, with 11 bases fitting TRBD1. The J segment lost 5 bases and the V segment lost 4 bases, leaving 4 bases of the junction unmatched. Germline V gene sequence: CDR1 SGHNT, CDR2 YYREEE (reference sequence). The CDR3 length is 14 residues. As DNA, the CDR3 is TGTGCCAGCAGCACGCGGACAGGGGGCGAGACCCAGTACTTC. Translated: CASSTRTGGETQYF.